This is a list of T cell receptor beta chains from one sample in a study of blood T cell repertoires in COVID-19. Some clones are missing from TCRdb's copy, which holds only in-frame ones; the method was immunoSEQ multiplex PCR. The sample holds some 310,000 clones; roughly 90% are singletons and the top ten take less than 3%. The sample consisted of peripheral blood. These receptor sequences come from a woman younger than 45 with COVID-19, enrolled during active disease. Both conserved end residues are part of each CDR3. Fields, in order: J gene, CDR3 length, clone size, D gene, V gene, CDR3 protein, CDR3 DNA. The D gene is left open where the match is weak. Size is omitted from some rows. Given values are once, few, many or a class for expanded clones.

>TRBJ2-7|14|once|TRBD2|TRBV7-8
CASSLREGQYEQYF
TGTGCCAGCAGCTTGCGGGAGGGCCAGTACGAGCAGTACTTC
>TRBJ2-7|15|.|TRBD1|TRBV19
CASTEEQGVPYEQYF
TGTGCCAGTACCGAAGAACAGGGGGTTCCCTACGAGCAGTACTTC
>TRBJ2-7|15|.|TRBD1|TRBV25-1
CASSEFGTGGYEQYF
TGTGCCAGCAGTGAGTTCGGGACAGGGGGGTACGAGCAGTACTTC
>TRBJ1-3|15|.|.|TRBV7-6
CASSPTTGSGNTIYF
TGTGCCAGCAGCCCGACAACAGGGAGTGGAAACACCATATATTTT
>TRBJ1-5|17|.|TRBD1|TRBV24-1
CATSDPGTGGINQPQHF
TGTGCCACCAGTGATCCCGGGACAGGGGGAATCAATCAGCCCCAGCATTTT
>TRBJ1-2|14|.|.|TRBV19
CASSSRDSNYGYTF
TGTGCCAGTAGTTCCAGGGATTCAAACTATGGCTACACCTTC
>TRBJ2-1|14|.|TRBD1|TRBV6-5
CASGDRGFHNEQFF
TGTGCCAGCGGAGACAGGGGGTTCCACAATGAGCAGTTCTTC
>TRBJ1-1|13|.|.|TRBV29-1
CSARRYGSTEAFF
TGCAGCGCCCGGCGGTATGGATCCACTGAAGCTTTCTTT
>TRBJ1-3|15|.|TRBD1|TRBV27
CASKRDREAGNTIYF
TGTGCCAGCAAACGGGACAGGGAAGCAGGAAACACCATATATTTT
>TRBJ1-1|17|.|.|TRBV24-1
CATSDPVRKGMNTEAFF
TGTGCCACTAGTGACCCCGTGAGAAAGGGGATGAACACTGAAGCTTTCTTT
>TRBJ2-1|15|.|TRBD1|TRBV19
CASSSQGARGREQFF
TGTGCCAGTAGTTCACAGGGGGCGCGGGGTCGTGAGCAGTTCTTC
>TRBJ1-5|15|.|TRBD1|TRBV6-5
CASSPTGEGNQPQHF
TGTGCCAGCAGCCCGACAGGGGAAGGCAATCAGCCCCAGCATTTT
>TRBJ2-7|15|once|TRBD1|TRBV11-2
CASTTNRDSAYEQYF
TGTGCCAGCACCACCAACCGGGACAGCGCCTACGAGCAGTACTTC
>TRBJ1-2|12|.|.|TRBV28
CASNFNNYGYTF
TGTGCCAGCAATTTTAATAACTATGGCTACACCTTC
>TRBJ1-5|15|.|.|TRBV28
CASSPRGSGNQPQHF
TGTGCCAGCAGTCCCAGGGGCTCGGGCAATCAGCCCCAGCATTTT
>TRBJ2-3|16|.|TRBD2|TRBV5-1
CASSLALAGRTDTQYF
TGCGCCAGCAGCTTGGCTCTAGCGGGGCGCACAGATACGCAGTATTTT
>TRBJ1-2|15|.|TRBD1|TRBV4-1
CASSQDQGQPYGYTF
TGCGCCAGCAGCCAAGATCAGGGACAGCCCTATGGCTACACCTTC
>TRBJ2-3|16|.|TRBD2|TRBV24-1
CATSFDSGSTTDTQYF
TGTGCCACCAGTTTTGATAGCGGGAGTACAACAGATACGCAGTATTTT
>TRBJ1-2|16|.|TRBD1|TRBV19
CASSIGTGRGTYGYTF
TGTGCCAGTAGTATAGGGACAGGTCGGGGAACCTATGGCTACACCTTC
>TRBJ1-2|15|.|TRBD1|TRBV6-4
CASSANFGTGNGYTF
TGTGCCAGCAGTGCTAACTTTGGGACAGGGAATGGCTACACCTTC
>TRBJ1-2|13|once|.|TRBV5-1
CASSWAGDDGYTF
TGCGCCAGCAGCTGGGCAGGGGACGATGGCTACACCTTC